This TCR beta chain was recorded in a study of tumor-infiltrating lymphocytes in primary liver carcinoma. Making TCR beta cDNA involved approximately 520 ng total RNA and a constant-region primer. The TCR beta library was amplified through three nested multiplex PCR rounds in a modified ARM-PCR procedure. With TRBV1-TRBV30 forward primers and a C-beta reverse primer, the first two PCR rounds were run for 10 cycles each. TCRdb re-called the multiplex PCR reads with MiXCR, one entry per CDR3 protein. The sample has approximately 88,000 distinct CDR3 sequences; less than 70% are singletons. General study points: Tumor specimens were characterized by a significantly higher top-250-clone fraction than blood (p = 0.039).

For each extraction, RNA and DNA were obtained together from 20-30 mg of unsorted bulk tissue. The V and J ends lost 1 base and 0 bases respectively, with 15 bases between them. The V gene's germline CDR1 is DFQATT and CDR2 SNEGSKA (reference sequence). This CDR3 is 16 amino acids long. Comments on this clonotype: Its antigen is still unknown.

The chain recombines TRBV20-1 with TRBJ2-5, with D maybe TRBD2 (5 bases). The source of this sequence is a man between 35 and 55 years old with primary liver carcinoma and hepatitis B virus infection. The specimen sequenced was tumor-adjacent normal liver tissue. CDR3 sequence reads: CSARVGELQYQETQYF. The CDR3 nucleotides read TGCAGTGCTAGAGTTGGGGAGCTACAGTACCAAGAGACCCAGTACTTC.